This TCR beta chain was identified in a study of CD4 T cells in relation to SARS-CoV-2 and coronaviruses. About the research overall: After nine to eleven days of antigen culture, PBMC TCR beta CDR3s were sequenced. Negative control cultures got HIV-1 Nef peptides or no peptide.

TCRdb keeps only in-frame clones here, not all; method: immunoSEQ multiplex PCR. This sample has around 23,000 clones, with less than 85% found just once. Worth noting for this clone: No antigen is known for it.

The unexposed donors gave CD4+ T cells in about 2010-2019, prior to COVID-19. The cells were cultured for around ten days before CD4+ T cells were isolated. The CDR3 is made up of 14 amino acids. V was cut by 3 bases and J by 1 base, with 9 bases left in between. In germline, CDR1 is LNHDA, CDR2 SQIVND (reference sequence). J is TRBJ1-1 and V is TRBV19; D is undetermined. The TCR was taken from a human donor in good health. The specimen sequenced was CD4+ T cells from PBMCs, cultured in vitro. The CDR3 reads CASSIWGGNTEAFF. The CDR3 coding sequence is TGTGCCAGTAGTATTTGGGGAGGGAACACTGAAGCTTTCTTT.